Below, 22 T cell receptor beta chains from the same sample are listed, as sequenced in a study of Graves' ophthalmopathy and Graves' hyperthyroidism. RNA transcripts were the source from which TCR beta CDR3 regions were amplified. First-round RT-PCR used HTBI primers; second-round multiplex PCR followed. Via MiXCR, TCRdb re-called the multiplex PCR reads, giving one row per CDR3 protein. The data show under 800,000 distinct CDR3 sequences, over 20% seen once. Sequenced sample: peripheral blood. The receptors originated from a woman between 18 and 29 years old with stable Graves' hyperthyroidism. Some clones in this sample may be carry-over from other donors' samples.

This clonotype appeared once. The V gene is TRBV20-1, the J gene TRBJ1-5; D perhaps matches TRBD1 (6 bases). The CDR3 sequence is 15 residues long. V lost 1 base, J lost 1 base, and 11 bases lay in between. The germline gives CDR1 DFQATT, CDR2 SNEGSKA (reference sequence). CDR3 protein: CSARVAGTSNQPQHF. CDR3 nucleotide sequence: TGCAGTGCTAGAGTGGCAGGGACAAGCAATCAGCCCCAGCATTTT.

The V and J genes are TRBV28 and TRBJ1-2, with 8 bases fitting TRBD1. Germline CDR1 reads MDHEN; CDR2 reads SYDVKM. V gave up 8 bases and J gave up 9 bases; unmatched junction bases: 11. CDR3 size: 13 residues. The CDR3 nucleotides read TGTGCCAGCGCGGACAGGGCTTCCATGAGCTACACCTTC. It is translated as CASADRASMSYTF.

This clonotype was detected only once. This may arise from a read error, as a much more abundant clone is one base away. The rearrangement joins TRBV5-1 to TRBJ1-6, with D uncertain. This CDR3 is built from 15 residues. Germline V gives CDR1 SGHRS, CDR2 YFSETQ. The V and J ends lost 0 bases and 8 bases respectively, with 12 bases between them. CDR3 sequence (DNA): TGCGCCAGCAGCTTGGACCACCCAAATTATTCACCCCTCCACTTT. As protein: CASSLDHPNYSPLHF.

This clonotype was seen at least ten times. This sequence joins TRBV6-2 or TRBV6-3 and TRBJ2-5; weak D call: TRBD2 (6 bases). CDR3 length: 18 residues. The germline V and J ends were trimmed by 0 bases and 4 bases, with 21 bases remaining between them. Looked up from germline, CDR1 is MNHEY and CDR2 is SVGEGT. CDR3 region: CASSYSTSHSGGPETQYF. For the CDR3, the DNA is TGTGCCAGCAGTTACTCGACGTCCCATAGCGGAGGGCCAGAGACCCAGTACTTC.

This clonotype was counted a few times. This chain connects TRBV28 to TRBJ2-2, with D possibly matching TRBD1 (6 bases). Germline V gene data show CDR1 as MDHEN and CDR2 as SYDVKM. The CDR3 has 17 residues. Trimming removed 6 bases from V and 2 bases from J, with 19 bases in between. CDR3 loop: CASRRHLQGANTGELFF. CDR3 bases: TGTGCCAGCAGACGACATTTACAGGGAGCCAACACCGGGGAGCTGTTTTTT.

This clonotype was counted at least ten times. The CDR3 protein is CASSKELAGGPEQYF. The CDR3 DNA follows: TGTGCCAGCAGTAAGGAACTAGCGGGGGGCCCCGAGCAGTACTTC. J is TRBJ2-7 and V is TRBV6-1; 12 nucleotides match TRBD2. This CDR3 region has 15 residues. CDR1 and CDR2 from the germline V gene are MNHNS and SASEGT. J gave up 6 bases and V 5 bases, and 8 bases lay outside the gene matches.

This clonotype was counted many times. This chain connects TRBV13 to TRBJ2-2, with a weak D call TRBD2 (5 bases). Trimming removed 4 bases from V and 6 bases from J, with 18 bases in between. The CDR3 runs to 16 residues. Germline lookup yields CDR1 PRHDT and CDR2 FYEKMQ (reference sequence). The CDR3 DNA reads TGTGCCAGCAGCTCCCGCGGAGTAAGCGGATCCGGGGAGCTGTTTTTT. This encodes CASSSRGVSGSGELFF.

This clonotype has a count of ten or more. The V call is TRBV20-1, the J call TRBJ2-7, with 8 bases fitting TRBD2. This CDR3 spans 16 amino acids. Trimming took 5 bases from V and 3 from J; bases not matched to a gene: 15. From germline, CDR1 is DFQATT and CDR2 SNEGSKA (reference sequence). CDR3 residues: CSAFNGGDPRNYEQYF. The CDR3 region has the DNA TGCAGTGCTTTCAACGGGGGGGATCCTCGGAACTACGAGCAGTACTTC.

The rearrangement links TRBV20-1 to TRBJ1-5; 8 nucleotides align to TRBD1. Germline V gene lookup returns CDR1 DFQATT and CDR2 SNEGSKA (reference sequence). The trim removed 4 bases at V and 3 bases at J, leaving 5 bases unmatched. This CDR3 has 14 residues. The CDR3 DNA sequence: TGCAGTGCTAAGGCAGGGGGCTACAATCAGCCCCAGCATTTT. It encodes CSAKAGGYNQPQHF.

This clonotype has a count of ten or more. The chain is built from TRBV6-5 and TRBJ1-2; TRBD1 aligns across 10 bases. Per the germline V gene, CDR1 is MNHEY and CDR2 is SVGAGI. The CDR3 length is 15 residues. After removal of 7 bases from V and 8 bases from J, the junction contained 13 bases not matched to a gene. The DNA for the CDR3 is TGTGCCAGCACCAGACAGGGGGCAGCTTTATCAGGCTACACCTTC. Its translation: CASTRQGAALSGYTF.

At least ten counts were recorded for this clonotype. The chain uses TRBV7-3 and TRBJ2-2; a weak D match, TRBD2 (5 bases). Germline values: CDR1 SGHTA, CDR2 FQGTGA. The CDR3 extends over 14 amino acids. V was clipped by 5 bases and J by 5 bases, with 12 bases between them. CDR3 in amino acids: CASSASRETGELFF. As DNA, the CDR3 is TGTGCCAGCAGCGCCTCGAGGGAAACCGGGGAGCTGTTTTTT.

This clonotype has at least ten counts. The chain carries TRBV20-1 and TRBJ1-2; possible D gene TRBD1, 5 bases. This CDR3 has 15 residues. Looked up from germline, CDR1 is DFQATT and CDR2 is SNEGSKA (reference sequence). Trimming removed 0 bases from V and 2 bases from J, with 13 bases in between. CDR3 residues: CSAREAGFKNYGYTF. The DNA of the CDR3 is TGCAGTGCTAGAGAAGCAGGGTTTAAGAACTATGGCTACACCTTC.

This clonotype has at least ten counts. V gene TRBV9 combines with J gene TRBJ2-7; D unresolved. Germline V gene data show CDR1 as SGDLS and CDR2 as YYNGEE. The CDR3 runs to 14 residues. CDR3 residues: CASSVSSGGTGLEV. The CDR3 DNA sequence: TGTGCCAGCAGCGTATCTTCAGGCGGAACGGGTTTAGAGGTC.

In this sample, this clonotype turned up a few times. The chain joins TRBV12-3 or TRBV12-4 to TRBJ2-7; D is possibly TRBD2 (5 bases). This CDR3 contains 16 residues. The V gene lost 5 bases and the J gene lost 3 bases, with 20 bases spanning the gap. In nucleotides, the CDR3 is TGTGCCAGCAGTGCCTCCCGGGGTCCGGGGTACTACGAGCAGTACTTC. Its translation: CASSASRGPGYYEQYF.

This clonotype has ten or more counts. The V gene is TRBV29-1, the J gene TRBJ1-2; D gene uncertain. The CDR3 is 11 amino acids. The V gene lost 4 bases and the J gene lost 8 bases, with 11 bases spanning the gap. CDR1 is SQVTM and CDR2 is ANQGSEA in the germline V gene. The DNA of the CDR3 is TGCAGCGTTGTCGACAAGGACGGCTACACCTTC. The encoded protein is CSVVDKDGYTF.

This clonotype has a count of ten or more. The chain joins TRBV19 to TRBJ1-2; D not certain. Trimming cost V 10 bases and J 4 bases, with 10 bases left between them. Germline V CDR1 and CDR2: LNHDA, SQIVND (reference sequence). The CDR3 is 11 residues long. The CDR3 DNA reads as TGTGCCACCACAGCCTCCTATGGCTACACCTTC. Its protein is CATTASYGYTF.

This clonotype was counted many times. The rearrangement joins TRBV12-3 or TRBV12-4 to TRBJ1-1, with 10 bases identical to TRBD1. Trimming removed 7 bases from V and 5 bases from J; junction bases left unmatched: 7. The CDR3 spans 14 residues. In DNA, the CDR3 is TGTGCCAGCATTCCCGACAGGGGGCTGACTGAAGCTTTCTTT. Its translation: CASIPDRGLTEAFF.

The rearrangement uses TRBV28 and TRBJ1-6; maybe TRBD1 (5 bases). This CDR3 has 15 residues. V was shortened by 5 bases and J by 7 bases, with 15 bases between the two germline ends. Germline V gene data show CDR1 as MDHEN and CDR2 as SYDVKM. The CDR3 DNA sequence: TGTGCCAGCAGTCCCGAGGGGAGTCGGAATTCACCCCTCCACTTT. It translates to CASSPEGSRNSPLHF. The entire variable domain, with the rest obtained from reference TRBV28 and TRBJ1-6, is as follows: DVKVTQSSRYLVKRTGEKVFLECVQDMDHENMFWYRQDPGLGLRLIYFSYDVKMKEKGDIPEGYSVSREKKERFSLILESASTNQTSMYLCASSPEGSRNSPLHFGNGTRLTVT.

This clonotype was seen only a few times. The rearrangement uses TRBV12-3 or TRBV12-4 and TRBJ2-3, with D uncertain. Trimming removed 0 bases from V and 1 base from J, with 8 bases in between. This CDR3 is 15 amino acids long. The CDR3 loop reads CASSLASRGTDTQYF. The CDR3 DNA reads as TGTGCCAGCAGTTTAGCTAGCCGGGGCACAGATACGCAGTATTTT.

In its sample, this clonotype was seen many times. The chain is built from TRBV28 and TRBJ1-1; D not certain. The CDR3 has 14 amino acids. Trimming removed 4 bases from V and 5 bases from J, with 14 bases in between. From germline, CDR1 is MDHEN and CDR2 SYDVKM. The CDR3 DNA follows: TGTGCCAGCAGTTCTGCCCAGCACCCAACTGAAGCTTTCTTT. Translating gives CASSSAQHPTEAFF.

This clonotype was seen repeatedly, ten times or more. The chain joins TRBV20-1 to TRBJ2-7, with TRBD1 matching over 9 bases. V was clipped by 6 bases and J by 7 bases; unmatched bases: 7. The V gene's germline CDR1 is DFQATT and CDR2 SNEGSKA (reference sequence). The CDR3 has 12 residues. CDR3 amino acids: CSADRGLWEQYF. The DNA for the CDR3 is TGCAGTGCGGACAGGGGATTATGGGAGCAGTACTTC.

In its sample, this clonotype was seen many times. The CDR3 DNA reads TGTGCTAGTGGTTTGGTGAACAGCCAAGAGACCCAGTACTTC. It codes for CASGLVNSQETQYF. V gene TRBV12-5 combines with J gene TRBJ2-5; D call uncertain. Germline-derived CDR1 and CDR2 are LGHNT and FRNRAP. The CDR3 runs 14 residues. The V and J ends lost 0 bases and 1 base respectively, with 6 bases between them. The variable domain in full, completed from reference TRBV12-5 and TRBJ2-5, reads DARVTQTPRHKVTEMGQEVTMRCQPILGHNTVFWYRQTMMQGLELLAYFRNRAPLDDSGMPKDRFSAEMPDATLATLKIQPSEPRDSAVYFCASGLVNSQETQYFGPGTRLLVL.